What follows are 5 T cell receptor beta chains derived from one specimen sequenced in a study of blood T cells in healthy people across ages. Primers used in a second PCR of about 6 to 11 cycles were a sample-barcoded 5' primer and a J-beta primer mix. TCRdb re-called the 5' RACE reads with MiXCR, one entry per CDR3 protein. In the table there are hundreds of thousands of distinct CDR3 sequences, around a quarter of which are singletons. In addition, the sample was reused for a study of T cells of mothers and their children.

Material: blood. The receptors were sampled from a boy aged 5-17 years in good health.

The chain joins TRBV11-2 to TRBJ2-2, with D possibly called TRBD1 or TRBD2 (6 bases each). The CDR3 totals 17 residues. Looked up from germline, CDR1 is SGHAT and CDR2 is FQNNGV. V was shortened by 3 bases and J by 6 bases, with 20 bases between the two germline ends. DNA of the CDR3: TGTGCCAGCAGCTTTGCACCACACAGGGAGGAAGCCGGGGAGCTGTTTTTT. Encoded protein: CASSFAPHREEAGELFF.

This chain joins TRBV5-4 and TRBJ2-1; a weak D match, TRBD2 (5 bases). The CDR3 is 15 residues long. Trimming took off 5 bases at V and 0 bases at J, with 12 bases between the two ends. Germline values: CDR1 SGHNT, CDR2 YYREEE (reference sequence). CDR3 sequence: CASSPLSVSYNEQFF. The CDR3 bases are TGTGCCAGCAGTCCCCTTAGCGTCTCCTACAATGAGCAGTTCTTC. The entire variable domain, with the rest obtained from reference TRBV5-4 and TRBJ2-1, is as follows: ETGVTQSPTHLIKTRGQQVTLRCSSQSGHNTVSWYQQALGQGPQFIFQYYREEENGRGNFPPRFSGLQFPNYSSELNVNALELDDSALYLCASSPLSVSYNEQFFGPGTRLTVL.

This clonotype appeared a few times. The CDR3 loop reads CASSQDRIPNTGELFF. In DNA, the CDR3 is TGTGCCAGCAGTCAAGACAGGATACCGAACACCGGGGAGCTGTTTTTT. The chain links TRBV2 to TRBJ2-2, with D possibly being TRBD1 (6 bases). CDR1 and CDR2 (germline): SNHLY, FYNNEI. V was trimmed by 5 bases and J by 0 bases, leaving 13 bases between them. The CDR3 covers 16 residues.

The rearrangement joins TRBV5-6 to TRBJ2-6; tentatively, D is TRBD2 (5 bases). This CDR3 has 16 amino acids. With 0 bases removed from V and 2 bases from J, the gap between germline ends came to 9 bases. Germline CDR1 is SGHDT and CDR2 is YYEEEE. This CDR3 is CASSLGGSAGANVLTF. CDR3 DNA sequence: TGTGCCAGCAGCTTGGGAGGGTCTGCTGGGGCCAACGTCCTGACTTTC.

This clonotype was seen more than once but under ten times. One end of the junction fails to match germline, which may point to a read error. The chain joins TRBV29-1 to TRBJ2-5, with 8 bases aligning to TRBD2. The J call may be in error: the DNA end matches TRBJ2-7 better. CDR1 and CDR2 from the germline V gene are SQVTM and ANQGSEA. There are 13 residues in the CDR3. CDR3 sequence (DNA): TGCAGCGCCCGGGGGGGGATCTCCTGCGAGCAGTACTTC. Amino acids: CSARGGISCEQYF.